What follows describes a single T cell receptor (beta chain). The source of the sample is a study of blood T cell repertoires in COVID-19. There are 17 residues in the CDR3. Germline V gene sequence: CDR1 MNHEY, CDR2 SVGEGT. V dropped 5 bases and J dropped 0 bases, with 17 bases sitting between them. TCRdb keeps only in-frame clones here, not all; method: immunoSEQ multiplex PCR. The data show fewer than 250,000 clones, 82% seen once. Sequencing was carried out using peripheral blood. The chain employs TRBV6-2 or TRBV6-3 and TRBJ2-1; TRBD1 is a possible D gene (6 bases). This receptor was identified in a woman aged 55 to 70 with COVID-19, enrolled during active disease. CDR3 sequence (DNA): TGTGCCAGCAGTACCCTGAGACAGGCTAGCTCCTACAATGAGCAGTTCTTC. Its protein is CASSTLRQASSYNEQFF.